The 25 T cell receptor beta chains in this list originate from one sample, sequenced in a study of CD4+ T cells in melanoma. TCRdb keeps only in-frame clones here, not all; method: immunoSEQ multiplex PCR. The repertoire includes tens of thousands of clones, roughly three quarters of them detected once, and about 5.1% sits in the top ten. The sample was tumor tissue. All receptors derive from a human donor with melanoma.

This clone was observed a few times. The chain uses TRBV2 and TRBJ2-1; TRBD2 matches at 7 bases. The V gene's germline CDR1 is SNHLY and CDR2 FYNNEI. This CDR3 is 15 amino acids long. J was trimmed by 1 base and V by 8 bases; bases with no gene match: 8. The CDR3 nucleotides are TGTGCCAGCCGCTACCCGGGGGGTTCCTACAATGAGCAGTTCTTC. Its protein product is CASRYPGGSYNEQFF.

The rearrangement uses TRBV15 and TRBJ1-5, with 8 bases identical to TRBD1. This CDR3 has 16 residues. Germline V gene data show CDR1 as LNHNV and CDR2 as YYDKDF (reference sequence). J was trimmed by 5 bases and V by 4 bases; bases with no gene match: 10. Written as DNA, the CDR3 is TGTGCCACCAGCAAGTACATTGACAGGGGCGATCAGCCCCAGCATTTT. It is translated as CATSKYIDRGDQPQHF.

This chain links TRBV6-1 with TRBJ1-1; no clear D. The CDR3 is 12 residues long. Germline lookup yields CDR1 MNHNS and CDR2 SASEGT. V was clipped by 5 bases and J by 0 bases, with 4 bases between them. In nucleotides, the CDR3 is TGTGCCAGCAGTACAATGAACACTGAAGCTTTCTTT. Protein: CASSTMNTEAFF.

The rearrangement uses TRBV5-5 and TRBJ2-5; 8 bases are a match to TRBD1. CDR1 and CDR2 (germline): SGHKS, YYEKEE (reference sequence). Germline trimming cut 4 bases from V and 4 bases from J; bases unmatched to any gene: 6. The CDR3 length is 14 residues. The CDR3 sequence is CASSPGQGGETQYF. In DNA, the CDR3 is TGTGCCAGCAGCCCCGGACAGGGCGGAGAGACCCAGTACTTC.

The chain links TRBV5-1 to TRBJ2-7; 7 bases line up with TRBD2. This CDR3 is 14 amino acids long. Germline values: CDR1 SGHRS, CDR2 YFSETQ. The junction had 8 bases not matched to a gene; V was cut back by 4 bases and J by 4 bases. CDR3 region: CASSSAGGLYEQYF. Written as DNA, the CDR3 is TGCGCCAGCAGCAGCGCCGGGGGGTTGTACGAGCAGTACTTC.

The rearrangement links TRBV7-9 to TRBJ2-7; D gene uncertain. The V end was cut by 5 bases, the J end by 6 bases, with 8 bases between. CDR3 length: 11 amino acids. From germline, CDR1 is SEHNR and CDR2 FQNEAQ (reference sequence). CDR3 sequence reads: CASSGEIEQYF. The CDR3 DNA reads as TGTGCCAGCAGCGGGGAAATCGAGCAGTACTTC.

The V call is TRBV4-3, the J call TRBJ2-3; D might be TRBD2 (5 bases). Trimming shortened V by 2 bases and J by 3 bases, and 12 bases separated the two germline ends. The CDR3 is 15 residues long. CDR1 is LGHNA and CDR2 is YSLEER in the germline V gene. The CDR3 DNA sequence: TGCGCCAGCAGCCAAAGCGGACTGTATACAGATACGCAGTATTTT. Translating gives CASSQSGLYTDTQYF.

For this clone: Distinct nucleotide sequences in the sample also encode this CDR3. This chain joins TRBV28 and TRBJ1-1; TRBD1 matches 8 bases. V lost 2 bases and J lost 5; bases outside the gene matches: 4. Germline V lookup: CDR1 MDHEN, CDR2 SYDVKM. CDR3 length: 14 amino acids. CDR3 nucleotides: TGTGCCAGCAGTTTACAGGGGGCAGGTACTGAAGCTTTCTTT. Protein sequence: CASSLQGAGTEAFF. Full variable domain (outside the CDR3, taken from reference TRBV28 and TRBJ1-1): DVKVTQSSRYLVKRTGEKVFLECVQDMDHENMFWYRQDPGLGLRLIYFSYDVKMKEKGDIPEGYSVSREKKERFSLILESASTNQTSMYLCASSLQGAGTEAFFGQGTRLTVV.

CDR3 nucleotides: TGTGCCAGCAGCGCCCAACTAGCGGGGGGGACAGATACGCAGTATTTT. Translated, it gives CASSAQLAGGTDTQYF. J is TRBJ2-3 and V is TRBV9, with 13 nucleotides matching TRBD2. CDR3 length equals 16 residues. J was trimmed by 3 bases and V by 3 bases; bases with no gene match: 4. Germline CDR1 and CDR2: SGDLS and YYNGEE. Filled out from reference TRBV9 and TRBJ2-3, the complete variable domain reads DSGVTQTPKHLITATGQRVTLRCSPRSGDLSVYWYQQSLDQGLQFLIQYYNGEERAKGNILERFSAQQFPDLHSELNLSSLELGDSALYFCASSAQLAGGTDTQYFGPGTRLTVL.

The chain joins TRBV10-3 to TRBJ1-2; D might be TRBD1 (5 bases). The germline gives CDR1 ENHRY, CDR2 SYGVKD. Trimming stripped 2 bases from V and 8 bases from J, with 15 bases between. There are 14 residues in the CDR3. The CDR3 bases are TGTGCCATCAGTGAGCTCCAGGGAGAAGGCGGCTACACCTTC. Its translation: CAISELQGEGGYTF.

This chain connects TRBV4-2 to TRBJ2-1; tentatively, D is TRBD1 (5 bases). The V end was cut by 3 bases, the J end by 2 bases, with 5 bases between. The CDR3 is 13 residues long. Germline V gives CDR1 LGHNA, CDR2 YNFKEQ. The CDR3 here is CASSQTAYNEQFF. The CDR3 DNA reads TGTGCCAGCAGCCAGACAGCCTACAATGAGCAGTTCTTC.

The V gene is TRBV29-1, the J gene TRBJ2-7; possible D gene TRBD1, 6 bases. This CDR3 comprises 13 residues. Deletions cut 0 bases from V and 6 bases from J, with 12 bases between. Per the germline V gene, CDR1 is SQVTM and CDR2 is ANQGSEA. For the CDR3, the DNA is TGCAGCGTTGAAGACCGACAGGCGACCGAGCAGTACTTC. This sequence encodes CSVEDRQATEQYF.

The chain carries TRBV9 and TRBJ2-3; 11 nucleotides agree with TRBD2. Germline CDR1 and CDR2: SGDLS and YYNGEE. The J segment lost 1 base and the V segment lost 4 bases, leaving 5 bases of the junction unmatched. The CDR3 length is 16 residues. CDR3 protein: CASSPQTSGGTDTQYF. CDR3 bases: TGTGCCAGCAGCCCCCAGACTAGCGGGGGCACAGATACGCAGTATTTT.

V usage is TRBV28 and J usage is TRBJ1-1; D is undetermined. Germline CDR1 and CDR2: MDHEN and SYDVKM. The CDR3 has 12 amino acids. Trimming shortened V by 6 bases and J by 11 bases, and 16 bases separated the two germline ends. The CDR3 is CASRPTNPGAFF. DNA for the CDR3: TGTGCCAGCAGACCGACAAATCCGGGGGCTTTCTTT.

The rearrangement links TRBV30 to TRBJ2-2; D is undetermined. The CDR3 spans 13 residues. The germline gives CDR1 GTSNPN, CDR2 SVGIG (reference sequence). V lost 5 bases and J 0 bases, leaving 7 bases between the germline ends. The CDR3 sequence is CAWRQSNTGELFF. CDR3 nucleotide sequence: TGTGCCTGGCGGCAGTCGAACACCGGGGAGCTGTTTTTT.

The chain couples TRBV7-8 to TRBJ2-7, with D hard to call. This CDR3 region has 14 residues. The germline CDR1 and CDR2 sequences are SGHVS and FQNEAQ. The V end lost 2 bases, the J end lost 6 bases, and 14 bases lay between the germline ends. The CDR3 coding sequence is TGTGCCAGCAGCTTATTCCAGCTCCCTCGCGAGCAGTACTTC. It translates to CASSLFQLPREQYF.

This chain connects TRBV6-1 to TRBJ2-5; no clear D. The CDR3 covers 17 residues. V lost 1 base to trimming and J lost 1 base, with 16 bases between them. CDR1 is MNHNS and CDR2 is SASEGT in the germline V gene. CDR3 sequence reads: CASSEEVKGTLQETQYF. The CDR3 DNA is TGTGCCAGCAGTGAAGAAGTAAAGGGAACCCTCCAAGAGACCCAGTACTTC.

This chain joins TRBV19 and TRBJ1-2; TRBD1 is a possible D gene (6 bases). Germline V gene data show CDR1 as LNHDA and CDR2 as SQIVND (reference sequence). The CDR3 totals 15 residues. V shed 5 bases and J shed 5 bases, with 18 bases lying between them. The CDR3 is CASSDTGSYTYGYTF. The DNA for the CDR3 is TGTGCCAGTAGTGATACAGGGTCCTACACATATGGCTACACCTTC.

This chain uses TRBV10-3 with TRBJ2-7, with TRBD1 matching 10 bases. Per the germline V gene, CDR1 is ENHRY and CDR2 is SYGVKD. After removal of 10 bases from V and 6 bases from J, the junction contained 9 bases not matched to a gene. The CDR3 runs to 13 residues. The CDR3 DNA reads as TGTGCCAGCAGCACCGGGACAGGGGTCGAGCAGTACTTC. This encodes CASSTGTGVEQYF.

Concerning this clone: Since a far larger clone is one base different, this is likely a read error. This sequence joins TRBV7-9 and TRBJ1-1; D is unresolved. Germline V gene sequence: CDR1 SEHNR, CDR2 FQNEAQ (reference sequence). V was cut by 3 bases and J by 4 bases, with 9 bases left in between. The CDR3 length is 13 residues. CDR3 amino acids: CASSLTRVTEAFF. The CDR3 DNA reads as TGTGCCAGCAGCTTGACGAGGGTCACTGAAGCTTTCTTT. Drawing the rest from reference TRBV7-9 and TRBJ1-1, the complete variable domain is DTGVSQNPRHKITKRGQNVTFRCDPISEHNRLYWYRQTLGQGPEFLTYFQNEAQLEKSRLLSDRFSAERPKGSFSTLEIQRTEQGDSAMYLCASSLTRVTEAFFGQGTRLTVV.

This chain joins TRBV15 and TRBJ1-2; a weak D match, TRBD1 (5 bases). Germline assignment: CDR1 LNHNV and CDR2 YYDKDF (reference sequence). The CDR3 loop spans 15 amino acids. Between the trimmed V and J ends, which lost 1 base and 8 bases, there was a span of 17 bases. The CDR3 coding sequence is TGTGCCACCAGCAGAGTTCCTGGGGACTCGGGGGGCTACACCTTC. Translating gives CATSRVPGDSGGYTF.

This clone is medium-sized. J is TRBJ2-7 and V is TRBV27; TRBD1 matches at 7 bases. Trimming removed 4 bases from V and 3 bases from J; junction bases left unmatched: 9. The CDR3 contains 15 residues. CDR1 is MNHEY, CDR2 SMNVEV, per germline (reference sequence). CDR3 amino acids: CASSSGDSPVYEQYF. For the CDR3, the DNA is TGTGCCAGCAGTTCCGGGGACAGCCCGGTCTACGAGCAGTACTTC.

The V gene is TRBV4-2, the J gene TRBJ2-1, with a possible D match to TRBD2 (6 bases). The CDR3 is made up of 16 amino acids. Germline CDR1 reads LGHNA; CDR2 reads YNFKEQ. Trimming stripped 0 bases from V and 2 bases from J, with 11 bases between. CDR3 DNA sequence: TGTGCCAGCAGCCAAGATGGGTCGGGGGCCTACAATGAGCAGTTCTTC. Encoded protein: CASSQDGSGAYNEQFF.

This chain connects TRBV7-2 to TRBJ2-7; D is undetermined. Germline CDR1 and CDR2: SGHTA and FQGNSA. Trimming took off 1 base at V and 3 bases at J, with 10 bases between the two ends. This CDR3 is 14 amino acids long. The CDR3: CASSLGFPYYEQYF. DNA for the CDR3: TGTGCCAGCAGCTTAGGTTTCCCTTACTACGAGCAGTACTTC.

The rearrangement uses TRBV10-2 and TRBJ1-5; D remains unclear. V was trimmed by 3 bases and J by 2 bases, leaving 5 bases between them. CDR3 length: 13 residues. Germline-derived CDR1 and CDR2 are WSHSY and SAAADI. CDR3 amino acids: CASSDRGNQPQHF. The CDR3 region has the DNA TGCGCCAGCAGTGATCGGGGCAATCAGCCCCAGCATTTT.